The 21 T cell receptor beta chains reported below all come from one sample, sequenced in a study of human T cells and chemical hapten exposure. Each CDR3 protein gets one entry after TCRdb re-called the RACE reads with MiXCR. The sample holds around 380,000 distinct CDR3 sequences, approximately 4.4% seen once. Documented time point: patch test 1, 2 weeks after DPC sensitization. This sample's treatment: therapeutic diphenylcyclopropenone sensitization with weekly scalp DPC. The source was whole blood, collected in connection with sensitization to the hapten diphenylcyclopropenone (DPC). Receptors originate from a woman aged 50 to 60 with alopecia areata. Some clones in this sample may be carry-over from other donors' samples.

This clonotype came up a few times. The rearrangement uses TRBV5-1 and TRBJ2-7, with 11 positions matching TRBD2. Trimming cost V 4 bases and J 6 bases; bases outside gene matches: 9. Germline CDR1 reads SGHRS; CDR2 reads YFSETQ. The CDR3 is 15 amino acids. CDR3 DNA sequence: TGCGCCAGCAGCCTGACTAGCGGGGCCCCAGGCGAGCAGTACTTC. Its protein product is CASSLTSGAPGEQYF.

This sequence joins TRBV6-1 and TRBJ2-3; 7 nucleotides line up with TRBD2. CDR3 size: 14 residues. Germline V gene data show CDR1 as MNHNS and CDR2 as SASEGT. V lost 7 bases to trimming and J lost 7 bases; unmatched junction nucleotides: 11. This chain's CDR3 is CASKGRDEENTQYF. CDR3 sequence (DNA): TGTGCCAGCAAGGGGAGGGACGAGGAGAATACGCAGTATTTT.

In this sample, this clonotype turned up a few times. This chain connects TRBV24-1 to TRBJ2-3, with a tentative D call TRBD2 (6 bases). The V end was cut by 4 bases, the J end by 2 bases, with 15 bases between. The CDR3 spans 16 residues. From germline, CDR1 is KGHDR and CDR2 SFDVKD. CDR3 DNA: TGTGCCACCAGTGACCCCCGGCGGGGTGTCACAGATACGCAGTATTTT. Translation gives CATSDPRRGVTDTQYF.

With respect to this clonotype: Germline is not matched at one junction end, which may reflect a read error. The chain has TRBV9 and TRBJ2-7, with D possibly matching TRBD1 (5 bases). Germline values: CDR1 SGDLS, CDR2 YYNGEE. The CDR3 runs to 13 residues. CDR3 sequence: CASSVGGEYEQYF. The DNA of the CDR3 is TGTGCCAGCAGCGTAGGGGGCGAATACGAGCAATACTTC.

This clonotype has only a few counts. J is TRBJ2-5 and V is TRBV6-2 or TRBV6-3; a possible D gene is TRBD2 (5 bases). Germline assignment: CDR1 MNHEY and CDR2 SVGEGT. This CDR3 comprises 15 residues. Trimming shortened V by 6 bases and J by 4 bases, and 18 bases separated the two germline ends. For the CDR3, the DNA is TGTGCCAGCAGACCTCAGAGGGTCCGTGGAGAGACCCAGTACTTC. This sequence encodes CASRPQRVRGETQYF.

This clonotype was observed at least ten times. V usage is TRBV20-1 and J usage is TRBJ2-1; a possible D gene is TRBD1 (6 bases). This CDR3 has 12 residues. Germline V gives CDR1 DFQATT, CDR2 SNEGSKA (reference sequence). V was clipped by 5 bases and J by 4 bases, with 9 bases between them. The CDR3 sequence is CSASQGYNEQFF. CDR3 nucleotides: TGCAGTGCTTCACAGGGTTACAATGAGCAGTTCTTC.

This clonotype was counted only a few times. The rearrangement joins TRBV25-1 to TRBJ2-5; D gene unclear. The germline V and J ends were trimmed by 5 bases and 0 bases, with 7 bases remaining between them. CDR3 length: 13 residues. From germline, CDR1 is MGHDK and CDR2 SYGVNS. The CDR3 nucleotides are TGTGCCAGCAGTAAAACTCACCAAGAGACCCAGTACTTC. It codes for CASSKTHQETQYF.

This clonotype was observed a handful of times. The chain couples TRBV18 to TRBJ2-3, with 7 bases lining up with TRBD2. The ends lost 5 bases at V and 5 bases at J; junction bases unmatched: 10. CDR1 is KGHSH and CDR2 is LQKENI in the germline V gene. The CDR3 is 15 residues long. The CDR3: CASSDPAGMVDTQYF. The CDR3, as DNA: TGTGCCAGCTCAGATCCAGCGGGAATGGTAGATACGCAGTATTTT.

The chain is built from TRBV27 and TRBJ1-4, with unresolved D. This CDR3 region has 15 residues. Germline assignment: CDR1 MNHEY and CDR2 SMNVEV (reference sequence). V lost 1 base to trimming and J lost 6 bases, with 12 bases between them. CDR3 DNA: TGTGCCAGCAGTTTATTCCAAATCTGGGATGAAAAACTGTTTTTT. Amino acid sequence: CASSLFQIWDEKLFF.

This clonotype has ten or more counts. The gene calls are TRBV12-3 or TRBV12-4 and TRBJ1-5; D gene uncertain. Trimming cost V 6 bases and J 0 bases, with 12 bases left between them. The CDR3 is 15 amino acids. CDR3 sequence reads: CASRTGGNSNQPQHF. Written as DNA, the CDR3 is TGTGCCAGCAGGACGGGCGGAAATAGCAATCAGCCCCAGCATTTT.

This clonotype was detected a few times. This chain connects TRBV12-3 or TRBV12-4 to TRBJ2-3, with D unclear. Trimming took 7 bases from V and 7 from J, leaving 9 bases between them. The CDR3 runs to 11 residues. The CDR3 loop is CASTPLNTQYF. CDR3 DNA sequence: TGTGCCAGCACCCCCCTGAATACGCAGTATTTT.

This clonotype was counted ten times or more. This sequence joins TRBV29-1 and TRBJ2-7; no reliable D call. CDR1 SQVTM and CDR2 ANQGSEA come from the germline V gene. The germline V and J ends were trimmed by 7 bases and 4 bases, with 11 bases remaining between them. This CDR3 contains 11 residues. As DNA, the CDR3 is TGCAGCGCCGAGGACGGGTACGAGCAGTACTTC. Translated: CSAEDGYEQYF.

This clonotype showed up many times. V and J are TRBV28 and TRBJ2-7; 8 bases are a match to TRBD2. Germline values: CDR1 MDHEN, CDR2 SYDVKM. The length of the CDR3 is 15 residues. The V segment lost 4 bases and the J segment 3 bases; nucleotides outside the gene matches: 8. This CDR3 reads CASSSRGGADYEQYF. CDR3 bases: TGTGCCAGCAGTTCCCGGGGGGGAGCCGACTACGAGCAGTACTTC. Full variable domain (remainder filled in from reference TRBV28 and TRBJ2-7): DVKVTQSSRYLVKRTGEKVFLECVQDMDHENMFWYRQDPGLGLRLIYFSYDVKMKEKGDIPEGYSVSREKKERFSLILESASTNQTSMYLCASSSRGGADYEQYFGPGTRLTVT.

This clonotype has ten or more counts. The chain carries TRBV5-5 and TRBJ1-4; D gene ambiguous. The germline V gene encodes CDR1 SGHKS and CDR2 YYEKEE (reference sequence). The CDR3 has 13 amino acids. V lost 4 bases, J lost 8 bases, and 12 bases lay in between. The CDR3: CASSRQGGEKLFF. The DNA of the CDR3 is TGTGCCAGCAGCCGCCAAGGAGGAGAAAAACTGTTTTTT.

This chain joins TRBV12-3 or TRBV12-4 and TRBJ2-2, with D possibly being TRBD1 or TRBD2 (5 bases each). Trimming removed 6 bases at V and 9 bases at J, with 14 bases between. This CDR3 comprises 13 residues. The CDR3 loop is CASSPERGRELFF. The CDR3 DNA follows: TGTGCCAGCAGCCCGGAGAGGGGTCGGGAGCTGTTTTTT.

This clonotype was seen at least ten times. The gene calls are TRBV18 and TRBJ1-6; no clear D gene. Trimming cost V 3 bases and J 0 bases, with 9 bases left between them. Germline assignment: CDR1 KGHSH and CDR2 LQKENI. This CDR3 has 16 residues. The CDR3 DNA reads TGTGCCAGCTCACCCACTCCCAGCTCCTATAATTCACCCCTCCACTTT. As protein: CASSPTPSSYNSPLHF.

The rearrangement joins TRBV3-1 to TRBJ2-7; 10 bases line up with TRBD2. Germline assignment: CDR1 LGHDT and CDR2 YNNKEL (reference sequence). The trim removed 2 bases at V and 4 bases at J, leaving 2 bases unmatched. This CDR3 comprises 14 residues. CDR3 bases: TGTGCCAGCAGCCAACTAGCGGGGGAGTACGAGCAGTACTTC. This gives the protein CASSQLAGEYEQYF.

This clonotype was detected ten times or more. The chain carries TRBV20-1 and TRBJ2-3; a weak D match, TRBD2 (5 bases). Trimming left V 1 base short and J 6 bases short, with 14 bases between. Germline V CDR1 and CDR2: DFQATT, SNEGSKA (reference sequence). This CDR3 comprises 14 residues. CDR3 sequence: CSARARRVLDTQYF. The CDR3 DNA reads TGCAGTGCTAGAGCCCGGCGGGTATTGGATACGCAGTATTTT.

The table lists this clonotype with many counts. The chain links TRBV27 to TRBJ1-5; D call uncertain. With 0 bases removed from V and 3 bases from J, the gap between germline ends came to 9 bases. CDR1 is MNHEY, CDR2 SMNVEV, per germline (reference sequence). The CDR3 runs 15 residues. The chain's CDR3 is CASSLSGLINQPQHF. DNA for the CDR3: TGTGCCAGCAGTTTATCGGGTCTGATCAATCAGCCCCAGCATTTT.

This clonotype was seen a handful of times. The chain combines TRBV29-1 with TRBJ2-3, with a possible D match to TRBD2 (7 bases). Trimming stripped 3 bases from V and 1 base from J, with 23 bases between. The CDR3 is 18 amino acids. In germline, CDR1 is SQVTM, CDR2 ANQGSEA. CDR3 loop: CSVEGGHPGRGGTDTQYF. CDR3 bases: TGCAGCGTTGAGGGGGGCCACCCGGGACGGGGGGGCACAGATACGCAGTATTTT.

The table lists this clonotype with many counts. This sequence joins TRBV25-1 and TRBJ1-6, with 11 bases aligning to TRBD1. From germline, CDR1 is MGHDK and CDR2 SYGVNS. Trimming took 3 bases from V and 6 from J; bases not matched to a gene: 7. CDR3 size: 17 residues. The CDR3 bases are TGTGCCAGCAGTGAGGACAGGGGGCGTCAAAGTAATTCACCCCTCCACTTT. It specifies CASSEDRGRQSNSPLHF.